The sequence of this T cell receptor (beta chain) was determined in a study of response to subunit inactivated influenza vaccine. This CDR3 is built from 14 residues. J gave up 10 bases and V 0 bases, and 4 bases lay outside the gene matches. Germline loops: CDR1 MNHEY, CDR2 SVGAGI. Findings and caveats of the study: Authors suggested each seasonal flu vaccination may recruit only limited numbers of new T cells.

Note on this clonotype: The antigen is undetermined.

TCRdb independently ran MiXCR on the RT-PCR reads; one entry per CDR3 protein. The sample carries roughly 650,000 distinct CDR3 sequences, around 15% recorded once. The sequenced sample was PBMCs from blood, obtained 14 to 15 days before vaccination. The J gene is TRBJ2-1, the V gene TRBV6-5; 9 nucleotides match TRBD2. The receptor's source is a man aged 50 to 60 who received an inactivated influenza vaccine. The CDR3: CASSYSISGGEQFF. CDR3 nucleotides: TGTGCCAGCAGTTACTCGATTAGCGGGGGAGAGCAGTTCTTC.